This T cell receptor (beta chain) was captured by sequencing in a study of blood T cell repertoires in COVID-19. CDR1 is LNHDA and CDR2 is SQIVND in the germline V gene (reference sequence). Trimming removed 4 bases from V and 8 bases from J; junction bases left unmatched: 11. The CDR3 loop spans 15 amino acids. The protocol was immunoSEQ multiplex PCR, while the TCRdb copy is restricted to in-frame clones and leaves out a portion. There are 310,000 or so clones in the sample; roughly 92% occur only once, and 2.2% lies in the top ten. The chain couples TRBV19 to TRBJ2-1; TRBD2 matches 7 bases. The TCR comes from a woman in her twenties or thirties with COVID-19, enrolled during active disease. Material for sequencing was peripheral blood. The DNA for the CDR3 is TGTGCCAGTAGTACTCAACTAGCGTTGATTGATGAGCAGTTCTTC. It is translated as CASSTQLALIDEQFF.